This TCR beta chain was identified during a study of CD8 T cells in Susac syndrome. Germline CDR1 reads MGHRA; CDR2 reads YSYEKL. V gave up 0 bases and J gave up 2 bases, with 13 bases separating them. The CDR3 totals 16 residues. Reverse transcription of 0.5 to 1 ug RNA used random hexamers. Amplification of TCR beta CDR3 was carried out by immunoSEQ multiplex PCR, which covered 54 Vbeta and 13 Jbeta segments. In TCRdb, the immunoSEQ multiplex PCR reads were re-called with MiXCR into one record per CDR3 protein. Counted here are around 50,000 distinct CDR3 sequences, more than 85% occurring once; the ten biggest clones make up about 0.41%.

Sequencing input: CD8+ T cells from PBMCs. The rearrangement links TRBV4-1 to TRBJ1-2; D perhaps matches TRBD1 (5 bases). The TCR originated in a human donor in good health. CDR3 coding DNA: TGCGCCAGCAGCCAAGATTGGAGGGGCGGAAACTATGGCTACACCTTC. This translates into CASSQDWRGGNYGYTF.